This T cell receptor beta chain was retrieved from a study of blood T cell repertoires in COVID-19. Study as a whole: T cells, B-cell-depleted T cells, or PBMCs provided the cDNA or gDNA that served as material.

V was trimmed by 5 bases and J by 4 bases, leaving 15 bases between them. The CDR3 totals 15 residues. Germline CDR1 reads SGHNT; CDR2 reads YENEEA. Here immunoSEQ multiplex PCR was the method, and the copy in TCRdb shows in-frame clones only, minus some. This sample has about 250,000 clones, with about 87% found just once. This chain uses TRBV11-3 with TRBJ2-1; possible D gene TRBD2, 6 bases. This TCR was sampled from a woman aged 25 to 39 with COVID-19, enrolled during active disease. Specimen: peripheral blood. The CDR3 DNA reads as TGTGCCAGCAGCCCCCTGGCGGGATCTTACAATGAGCAGTTCTTC. Translation gives CASSPLAGSYNEQFF.